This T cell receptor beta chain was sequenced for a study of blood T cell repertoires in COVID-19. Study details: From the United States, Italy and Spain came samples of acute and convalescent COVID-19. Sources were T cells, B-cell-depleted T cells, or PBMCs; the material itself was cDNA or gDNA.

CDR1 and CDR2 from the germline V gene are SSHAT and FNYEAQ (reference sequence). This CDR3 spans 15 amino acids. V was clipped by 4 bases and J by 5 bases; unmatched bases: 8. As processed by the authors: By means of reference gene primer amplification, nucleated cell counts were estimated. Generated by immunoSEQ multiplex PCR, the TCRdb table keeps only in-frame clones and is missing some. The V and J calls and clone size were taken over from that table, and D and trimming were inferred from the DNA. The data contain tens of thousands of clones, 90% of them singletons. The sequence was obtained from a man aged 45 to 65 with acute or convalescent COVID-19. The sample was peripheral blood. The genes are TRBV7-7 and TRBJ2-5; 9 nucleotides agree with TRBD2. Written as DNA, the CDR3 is TGTGCCAGCAGCTCGGGACTAGCCGGGTTGGAGACCCAGTACTTC. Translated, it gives CASSSGLAGLETQYF.